These T cell receptor beta chains were read from a single sample in a study of T cells after yellow fever vaccination. TCRdb used MiXCR to reprocess the 5' RACE reads, holding one entry per CDR3 protein. The sample has some 150,000 distinct CDR3 sequences; 9.3% are singletons. Sample: CD8+ T cells sorted from PBMCs, taken 45 days after the yellow fever booster vaccination. Receptor source: a young man who received the YFV17D yellow fever vaccine. Both conserved end residues are part of each CDR3. The D gene is left open where the match is weak. A row's size may be missing; if present it is once, few, many or a size class.

abundance	v_gene	d_gene	j_gene	CDR3nt	CDR3aa
-	TRBV6-1	TRBD1	TRBJ1-1	TGTGCCAGCAGTGAAAGGACAGGGAGAGAGGGTACTGAAGCTTTCTTT	CASSERTGREGTEAFF
many	TRBV29-1	-	TRBJ2-7	TGCAGCGGTCAGGACACGCGTTCATCCTACGAGCAGTACTTC	CSGQDTRSSYEQYF
few	TRBV12-3/TRBV12-4	-	TRBJ1-1	TGTGCCAGCAGTTACACTCAAGCTTTCTTT	CASSYTQAFF
few	TRBV4-3	-	TRBJ2-7	TGCGCCAGCAGCCAAGGGGCGTACTCTAGCTCCTACGAGCAGTACTTC	CASSQGAYSSSYEQYF
many	TRBV4-2	TRBD2	TRBJ2-5	TGTGCCAGCAGCCAAGATAGCGGGGGGGCCGAGACCCAGTACTTC	CASSQDSGGAETQYF
-	TRBV4-1	-	TRBJ2-2	TGCGCCAGCAGCCAAGTTCGGGGAAACACCGGGGAGCTGTTTTTT	CASSQVRGNTGELFF
few	TRBV20-1	-	TRBJ1-2	TGCAGTGCTAGAGAGAGGGGCAGCCTCTATGGCTACACCTTC	CSARERGSLYGYTF
few	TRBV6-1	TRBD2	TRBJ2-3	TGTGCCAGCAGTGAAACCCGGACTAGCGGTCTTGATACGCAGTATTTT	CASSETRTSGLDTQYF
many	TRBV7-7	TRBD2	TRBJ2-3	TGTGCTAGCAGCCCGCGGCTAGCGGCCACAGATACGCAGTATTTT	CASSPRLAATDTQYF
-	TRBV10-3	TRBD1	TRBJ2-3	TGTGCCATCACCGACAGGGACACAGATACGCAGTATTTT	CAITDRDTDTQYF
-	TRBV4-1	-	TRBJ1-2	TGCGCCAGCAGCCAAGGGGAAGGGGAGGCCTATGGCTACACCTTC	CASSQGEGEAYGYTF
-	TRBV10-3	-	TRBJ1-1	TGTGCCATCAGTGGGACCGCTGGAGGCACTGAAGCTTTCTTT	CAISGTAGGTEAFF
few	TRBV27	-	TRBJ2-1	TGTGCCAGCAGTTTAGGAGGGATCGTCAATGAGCAGTTCTTC	CASSLGGIVNEQFF
few	TRBV29-1	-	TRBJ1-2	TGCAGCGTTGAAGACCCCAGAAGACTCTATGGCTACACCTTC	CSVEDPRRLYGYTF
-	TRBV24-1	-	TRBJ2-1	TGTGCCACCAGTGATTGGCACAATGAGCAGTTCTTC	CATSDWHNEQFF
-	TRBV6-4	TRBD1	TRBJ2-2	TGTGCCAGCAGCGACAGGGGGCCCGGGGAGCTGTTTTTT	CASSDRGPGELFF
few	TRBV19	-	TRBJ2-1	TGTGCCAGTAATCAGGGGAGCTCCTACAATGAGCAGTTCTTC	CASNQGSSYNEQFF
few	TRBV11-2	TRBD1	TRBJ1-1	TGTGCCAGCAGCTTCGGACAGGGATGGTCTGAAGCTTTCTTT	CASSFGQGWSEAFF
few	TRBV7-2	TRBD1	TRBJ2-3	TGTGCCAGCAGCGAGAAAGGGGGCCCAGAATACGTAGCGAGTACAGATACGCAGTATTTT	CASSEKGGPEYVASTDTQYF
-	TRBV7-3	-	TRBJ2-5	TGTGCCAGCAGCTTCCCGGGACTGCCCTGGAAGTACTTC	CASSFPGLPWKYF
-	TRBV24-1	-	TRBJ2-3	TGTGCCACCAGTGAGCCCGACACAGATACGCAGTATTTT	CATSEPDTDTQYF
few	TRBV11-2	-	TRBJ2-2	TGTGCCAGCAGCTTAGTCCTGCAGGCCACCGGGGAGCTGTTTTTT	CASSLVLQATGELFF
many	TRBV9	-	TRBJ1-5	TGTGCCAGCAGCGTGACGGGTACAGGGCCCCAGCATTTT	CASSVTGTGPQHF
-	TRBV20-1	-	TRBJ1-3	TGCAGTGCTAGAGATTGGGGAGACAACACGAATGGAAACACCATATATTTT	CSARDWGDNTNGNTIYF
-	TRBV28	-	TRBJ1-4	TGTGCCAGCACAATCAGGGGAGTCGATGAAAAACTGTTTTTT	CASTIRGVDEKLFF
many	TRBV25-1	-	TRBJ2-2	TGTGCCAGCAGTGAATCTGGGGGCGGGGAGCTGTTTTTT	CASSESGGGELFF
many	TRBV12-3/TRBV12-4	-	TRBJ2-2	TGTGCCAGCACCTTGACCGGGGAGCTGTTTTTT	CASTLTGELFF
-	TRBV4-1	TRBD2	TRBJ2-5	TGCGCCAGCAGCCAAGAGGGACTAGCGGAGACCCAGTACTTC	CASSQEGLAETQYF
many	TRBV5-1	TRBD1	TRBJ2-7	TGCGCCAGCAGCTTCGGGACAGGAGGCCGGGGGGAGCAGTACTTC	CASSFGTGGRGEQYF
few	TRBV3-1	-	TRBJ2-1	TGTGCCAGCAGCCAAGATGGGCAGTCCTACAATGAGCAGTTCTTC	CASSQDGQSYNEQFF
few	TRBV5-6	-	TRBJ2-3	TGTGCCAGCAGCTTGGCAGGGGGGTTCACAGATACGCAGTATTTT	CASSLAGGFTDTQYF
-	TRBV5-1	TRBD1	TRBJ2-3	TGCGCCAGCAGCATAAAGGACAGGCCCCGAACAGATACGCAGTATTTT	CASSIKDRPRTDTQYF
-	TRBV9	-	TRBJ1-2	TGTGCCAGCAGCGAGGGTGTGAGGGAGCTTTCCTATGGCTACACCTTC	CASSEGVRELSYGYTF
few	TRBV20-1	TRBD1	TRBJ2-2	TGCAGTGCTTTAGGGGACAGCCGACTACGTACGAACACCGGGGAGCTGTTTTTT	CSALGDSRLRTNTGELFF
many	TRBV7-2	-	TRBJ2-3	TGTGCCAGCAGCTTAGGGGGGGGGCGAAAAGATACGCAGTATTTT	CASSLGGGRKDTQYF
many	TRBV12-5	TRBD2	TRBJ2-1	TGTGCTACTAGGCGGGGGGCGCAGTATGAGCAGTTCTTC	CATRRGAQYEQFF
many	TRBV7-3	-	TRBJ2-1	TGTGCCAGCAGCTTAGACATGGGATACAATGAGCAGTTCTTC	CASSLDMGYNEQFF
few	TRBV2	TRBD1	TRBJ1-1	TGTGCCAGCAGACGGACAGGCTTGAACACTGAAGCTTTCTTT	CASRRTGLNTEAFF
-	TRBV2	TRBD1	TRBJ2-2	TGTGCCAGCAGTGGGGACAGGGTAAACACCGGGGAGCTGTTTTTT	CASSGDRVNTGELFF
many	TRBV27	-	TRBJ1-1	TGTGCCAGCAGTTTACAGAAGAACACTGAAGCTTTCTTT	CASSLQKNTEAFF
few	TRBV4-3	TRBD1	TRBJ2-2	TGCGCCAGCAGCCAAGATTCCCCAGGGGGAATTACCGGGGAGCTGTTTTTT	CASSQDSPGGITGELFF
few	TRBV7-9	-	TRBJ2-3	TGTGCCAGCAGCTCGGTAGCCAGGCTAATCACAGATACGCAGTATTTT	CASSSVARLITDTQYF
-	TRBV6-1	-	TRBJ1-2	TGTGCCTGTGGTACAGGGCATGGCTACACCTTC	CACGTGHGYTF
few	TRBV9	-	TRBJ2-3	TGTGCCAGCAGCGCCACGAAGTCGGGCACAGATACGCAGTATTTT	CASSATKSGTDTQYF
few	TRBV27	-	TRBJ1-3	TGTGCCAGTGACCCCAGTCCCGACACGGAAAACTCTGGAAACACCATATATTTT	CASDPSPDTENSGNTIYF
-	TRBV19	TRBD1	TRBJ1-1	TGTGCCAGCCGGAGGGGGCGGAACACTGAAGCTTTCTTT	CASRRGRNTEAFF
-	TRBV6-2/TRBV6-3	-	TRBJ1-4	TGTGCCAGCAGTATCCAAGGAGGGAATGAAAAACTGTTTTTT	CASSIQGGNEKLFF
-	TRBV11-2	-	TRBJ2-7	TGTGCCAGCAGCCATTTGGGGAACGAGCAGTACTTC	CASSHLGNEQYF
few	TRBV29-1	-	TRBJ1-2	TGCAGCGTTGTCGTTTTCCGGACAGAGGATGGCTACACCTTC	CSVVVFRTEDGYTF
few	TRBV6-5	-	TRBJ2-1	TGTGCCAGCAGTTACGGAGCAAGGAATGAGCAGTTCTTC	CASSYGARNEQFF
-	TRBV20-1	-	TRBJ2-7	TGCAGTGCTTTCCAGGGGAGCTCCTACGAGCAGTACTTC	CSAFQGSSYEQYF
-	TRBV5-4	-	TRBJ2-2	TGTGCCAGCAGGGAGGACGTGAACACCGGGGAGCTGTTTTTT	CASREDVNTGELFF
-	TRBV6-6	-	TRBJ2-3	TGTGCCAGCAGTTTGACAGTTTCTCCGCAGTATTTT	CASSLTVSPQYF
-	TRBV6-2/TRBV6-3	-	TRBJ1-1	TGTGCCAGCAGTTACGTGAACACTGAAGCTTTCTTT	CASSYVNTEAFF
once	TRBV19	TRBD1	TRBJ2-3	TGTGCCAGTAGTGAAGACAGGGGGCTCCTAGATACGCAGTATTTT	CASSEDRGLLDTQYF
few	TRBV7-2	-	TRBJ2-1	TGTGCCAGCAGCTTACCCGCCCGCGGCAATGAGCAGTTCTTC	CASSLPARGNEQFF
once	TRBV4-1	-	TRBJ1-4	TGCGCCAGCAGTGCTCCGGGGGTGAATGAAAAACTGTTTTTT	CASSAPGVNEKLFF
-	TRBV3-1	-	TRBJ2-3	TGTGCCAGCAGCCCCAGATCTCGGGAAGATACGCAGTATTTT	CASSPRSREDTQYF
few	TRBV12-3/TRBV12-4	TRBD1	TRBJ1-5	TGTGCCAGCAGCGCAACTGGACAGGGGAGATATAGCAATCAGCCCCAGCATTTT	CASSATGQGRYSNQPQHF